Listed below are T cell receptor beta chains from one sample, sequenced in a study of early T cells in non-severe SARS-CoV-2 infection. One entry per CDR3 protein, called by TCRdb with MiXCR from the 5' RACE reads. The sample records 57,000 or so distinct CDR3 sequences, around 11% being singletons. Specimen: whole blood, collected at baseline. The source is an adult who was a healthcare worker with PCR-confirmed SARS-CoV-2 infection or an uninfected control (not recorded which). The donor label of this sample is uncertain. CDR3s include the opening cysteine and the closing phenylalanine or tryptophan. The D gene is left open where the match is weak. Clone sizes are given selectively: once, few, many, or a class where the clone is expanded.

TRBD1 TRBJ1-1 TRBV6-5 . TGTGCCAGCAGGAAGACAGGGAGTGGGACTGAAGCTTTCTTT CASRKTGSGTEAFF
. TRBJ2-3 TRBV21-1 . TGTGCCAGCACGAGGCGGGGGGACACAGATACGCAGTATTTT CASTRRGDTDTQYF
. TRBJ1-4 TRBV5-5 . TGTGCCAGCAGCTTGTTGACAACTAATGAAAAACTGTTTTTT CASSLLTTNEKLFF
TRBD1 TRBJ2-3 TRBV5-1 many TGCGCCAGCGGTTTGGGACAGATCAGCACAGATACGCAGTATTTT CASGLGQISTDTQYF
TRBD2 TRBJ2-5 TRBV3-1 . TGTGCCAGCAGCCTAAGGGGAGGGGAAGAGACCCAGTACTTC CASSLRGGEETQYF
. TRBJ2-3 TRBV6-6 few TGTGCCAGCAGTTCGGGGGGCCGGAACACAGATACGCAGTATTTT CASSSGGRNTDTQYF
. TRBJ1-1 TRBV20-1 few TGCAGTGCTAAAGCCGGACAGACCATTCTAGGGACTGAAGCTTTCTTT CSAKAGQTILGTEAFF
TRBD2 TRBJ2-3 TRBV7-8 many TGTGCCAGCAGCACACGGACTAGCGGGGAGTCCCCTAGCACAGATACGCAGTATTTT CASSTRTSGESPSTDTQYF
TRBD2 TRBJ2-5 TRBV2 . TGTGCCAGCAAGGCTAGCGGGGGACAAGAGACCCAGTACTTC CASKASGGQETQYF
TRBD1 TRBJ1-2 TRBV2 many TGTGCCAGCAGGGAGGACAGGGAGGTTTATGGCTACACCTTC CASREDREVYGYTF
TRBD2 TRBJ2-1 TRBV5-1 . TGCGCCAGCAGCCCCCATGGCCTGCGGGGGACGGACAATGAGCAGTTCTTC CASSPHGLRGTDNEQFF
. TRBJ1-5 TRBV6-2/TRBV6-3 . TGTGCCAGCAGTTACTCTGCAGGGACAAGCAATCAGCCCCAGCATTTT CASSYSAGTSNQPQHF
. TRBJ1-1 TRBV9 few TGTGCCAGCAGCGTAGCTACAGACGGGAACACTGAAGCTTTCTTT CASSVATDGNTEAFF
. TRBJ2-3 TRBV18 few TGTGCCAGCTCACTCACAACGGATTCAGATACGCAGTATTTT CASSLTTDSDTQYF
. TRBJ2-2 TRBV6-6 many TGTGCCAGCGCGCAGGGTCAAGGCACCGGGGAGCTGTTTTTT CASAQGQGTGELFF
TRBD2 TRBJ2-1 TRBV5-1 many TGCGCCAGCAGCCACAGGACTAGCGGGGGCGACTCCTACAATGAGCAGTTCTTC CASSHRTSGGDSYNEQFF
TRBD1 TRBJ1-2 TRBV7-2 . TGTGCCAGCAGCCGGACAGGGGACTATGGCTACACCTTC CASSRTGDYGYTF
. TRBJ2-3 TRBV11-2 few TGTGCCAGCAGCTTAGAGGACTTAAGGGAAGCAGATACGCAGTATTTT CASSLEDLREADTQYF
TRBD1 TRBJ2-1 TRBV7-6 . TGTGCCAGCAGCCAGACGCAGGGGGCGTACAATGAGCAGTTCTTC CASSQTQGAYNEQFF
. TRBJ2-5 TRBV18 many TGTGCCAGCTCAGCACGGGAGTCTGCTGGAGAGACCCAGTACTTC CASSARESAGETQYF
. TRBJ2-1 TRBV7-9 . TGTGCCAGCAGCTTAGCCGGGAACAGTAAAAATGAGCAGTTCTTC CASSLAGNSKNEQFF
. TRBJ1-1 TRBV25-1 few TGTGCCAGCAGTCCTCTTGGTGGCAGGACCATGAACACTGAAGCTTTCTTT CASSPLGGRTMNTEAFF
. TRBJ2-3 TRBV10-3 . TGTGCCATCAGCTACACGGTGGCCTCGAAGGATACGCAGTATTTT CAISYTVASKDTQYF
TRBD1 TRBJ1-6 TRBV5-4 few TGTGCCAGCAACATCGACAGGGGCAATTCACCCCTCCACTTT CASNIDRGNSPLHF
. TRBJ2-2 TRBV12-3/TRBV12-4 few TGTGCCAGCACACCTACAGGGAACACCGGGGAGCTGTTTTTT CASTPTGNTGELFF
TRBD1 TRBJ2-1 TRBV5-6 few TGTGCCAGCAGCATGCTGGACAGGGGGGATAATGAGCAGTTCTTC CASSMLDRGDNEQFF
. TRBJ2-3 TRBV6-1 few TGTGCCAGCAGTGAAGTTCGGAGGGGCCAGTATTTT CASSEVRRGQYF
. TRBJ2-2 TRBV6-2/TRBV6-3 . TGTGCCAGCAGACGACGTAACACCGGGGAGCTGTTTTTT CASRRRNTGELFF
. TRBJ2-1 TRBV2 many TGTGCCAGCAAAGGTTTGGACAAATACAATGAGCAGTTCTTC CASKGLDKYNEQFF
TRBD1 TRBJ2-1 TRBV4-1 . TGCGCCAGCAGCCAAGAACAGACAGGGTACGGGGAGCAGTTCTTC CASSQEQTGYGEQFF
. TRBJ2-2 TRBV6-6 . TGTGCCAGCACCGCAAACCGGGAACCCTACGGGGAGCTGTTTTTT CASTANREPYGELFF